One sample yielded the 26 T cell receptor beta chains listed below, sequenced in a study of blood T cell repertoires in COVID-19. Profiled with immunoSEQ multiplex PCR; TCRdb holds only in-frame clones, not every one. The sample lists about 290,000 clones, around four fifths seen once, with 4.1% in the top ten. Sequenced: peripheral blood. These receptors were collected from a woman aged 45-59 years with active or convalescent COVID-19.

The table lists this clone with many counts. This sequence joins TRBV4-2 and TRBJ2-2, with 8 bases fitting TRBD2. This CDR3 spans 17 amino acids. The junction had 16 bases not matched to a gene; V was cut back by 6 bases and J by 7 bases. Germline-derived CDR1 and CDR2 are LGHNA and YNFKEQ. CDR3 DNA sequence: TGTGCCAGCAGTGTAAGGGTGGGGAGCGGGAGTGGCGGGGAGCTGTTTTTT. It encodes CASSVRVGSGSGGELFF.

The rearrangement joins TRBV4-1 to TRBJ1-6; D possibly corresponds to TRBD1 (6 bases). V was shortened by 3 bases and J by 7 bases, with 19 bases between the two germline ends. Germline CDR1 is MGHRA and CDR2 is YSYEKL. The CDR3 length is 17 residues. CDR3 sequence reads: CASSHGPPRGRNSPLHF. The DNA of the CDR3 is TGCGCCAGCAGCCACGGCCCCCCCAGGGGCAGGAATTCACCCCTCCACTTT.

CDR3 nucleotides: TGTGCCAGCAGTTACTCCGGGGTGAACACTGAAGCTTTCTTT. Translated: CASSYSGVNTEAFF. This chain connects TRBV6-5 to TRBJ1-1; D is ambiguous. The germline V gene encodes CDR1 MNHEY and CDR2 SVGAGI. V gave up 0 bases and J gave up 0 bases, with 5 bases separating them. The CDR3 is made up of 14 amino acids.

CDR3 protein: CASSPFIDQGQNEKLFF. CDR3 coding DNA: TGTGCCAGCTCACCATTTATCGACCAGGGACAAAATGAAAAACTGTTTTTT. The chain carries TRBV18 and TRBJ1-4, with D possibly matching TRBD1 (6 bases). Germline-derived CDR1 and CDR2 are KGHSH and LQKENI. The CDR3 totals 17 residues. With 2 bases removed from V and 5 bases from J, the gap between germline ends came to 18 bases.

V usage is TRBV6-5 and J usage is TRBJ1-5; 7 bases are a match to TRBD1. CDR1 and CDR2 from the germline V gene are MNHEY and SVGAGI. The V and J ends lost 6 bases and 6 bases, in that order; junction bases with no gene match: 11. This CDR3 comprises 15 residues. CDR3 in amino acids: CASRLRDRAVQPQHF. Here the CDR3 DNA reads TGTGCCAGCAGATTGAGAGACAGGGCCGTTCAGCCCCAGCATTTT.

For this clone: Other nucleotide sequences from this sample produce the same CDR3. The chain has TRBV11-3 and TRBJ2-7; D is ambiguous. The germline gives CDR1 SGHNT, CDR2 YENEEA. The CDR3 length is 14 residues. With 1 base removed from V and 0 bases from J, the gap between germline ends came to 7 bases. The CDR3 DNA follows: TGTGCCAGCAGCTTAGGTCCGAGCTCCTACGAGCAGTACTTC. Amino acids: CASSLGPSSYEQYF.

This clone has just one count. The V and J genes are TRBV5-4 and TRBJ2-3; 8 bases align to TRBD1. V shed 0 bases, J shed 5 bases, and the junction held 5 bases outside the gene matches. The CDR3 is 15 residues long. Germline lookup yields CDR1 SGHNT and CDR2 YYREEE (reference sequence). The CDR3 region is CASSLENRGRDTQYF. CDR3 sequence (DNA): TGTGCCAGCAGCTTGGAAAACAGGGGGAGAGATACGCAGTATTTT.

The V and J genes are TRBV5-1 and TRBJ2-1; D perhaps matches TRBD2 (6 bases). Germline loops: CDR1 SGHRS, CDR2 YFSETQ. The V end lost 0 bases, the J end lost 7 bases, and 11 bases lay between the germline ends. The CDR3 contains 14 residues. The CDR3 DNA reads TGCGCCAGCAGCTTGGACGGACTACAAAATGAGCAGTTCTTC. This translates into CASSLDGLQNEQFF.

The DNA of the CDR3 is TGTGCCAGCAGCGCGGACAGGGGGAATTCACCCCTCCACTTT. It yields the protein CASSADRGNSPLHF. The rearrangement links TRBV5-5 to TRBJ1-6, with TRBD1 matching over 10 bases. The J segment lost 7 bases and the V segment lost 4 bases, leaving 2 bases of the junction unmatched. Germline V lookup: CDR1 SGHKS, CDR2 YYEKEE (reference sequence). This CDR3 contains 14 residues.

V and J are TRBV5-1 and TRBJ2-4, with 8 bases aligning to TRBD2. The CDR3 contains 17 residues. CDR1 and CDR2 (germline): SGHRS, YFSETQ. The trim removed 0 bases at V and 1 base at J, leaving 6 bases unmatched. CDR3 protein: CASSLATGRGAKNIQYF. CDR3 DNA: TGCGCCAGCAGCTTGGCGACCGGGAGGGGGGCCAAAAACATTCAGTACTTC.

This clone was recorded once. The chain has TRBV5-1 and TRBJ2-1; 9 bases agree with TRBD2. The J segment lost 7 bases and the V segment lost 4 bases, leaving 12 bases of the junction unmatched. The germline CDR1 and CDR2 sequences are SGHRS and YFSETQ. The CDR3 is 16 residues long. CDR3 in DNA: TGCGCCAGCAGCCATGGGGGTAGCGGGAGTGTAAATGAGCAGTTCTTC. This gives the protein CASSHGGSGSVNEQFF.

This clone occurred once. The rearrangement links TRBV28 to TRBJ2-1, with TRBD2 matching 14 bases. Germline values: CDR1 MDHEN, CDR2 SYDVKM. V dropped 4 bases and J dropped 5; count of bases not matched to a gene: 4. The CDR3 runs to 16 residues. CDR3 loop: CASSSTGLAGDNEQFF. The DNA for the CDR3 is TGTGCCAGCAGTTCCACGGGACTAGCGGGAGACAATGAGCAGTTCTTC.

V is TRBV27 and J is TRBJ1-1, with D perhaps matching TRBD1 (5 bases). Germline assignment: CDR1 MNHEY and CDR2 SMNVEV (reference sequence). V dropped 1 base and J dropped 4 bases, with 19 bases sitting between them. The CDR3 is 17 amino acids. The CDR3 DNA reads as TGTGCCAGCAGTTTATTGCGCGGGGGGGTAAGCGGCACTGAAGCTTTCTTT. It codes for CASSLLRGGVSGTEAFF.

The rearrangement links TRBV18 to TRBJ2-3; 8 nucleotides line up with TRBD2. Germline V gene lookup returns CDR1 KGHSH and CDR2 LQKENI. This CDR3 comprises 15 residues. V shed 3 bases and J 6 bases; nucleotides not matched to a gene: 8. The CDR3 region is CASSPSGSSGDTQYF. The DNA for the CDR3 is TGTGCCAGCTCACCGAGCGGGAGTTCTGGCGATACGCAGTATTTT.

CDR3 loop: CASSTPGLTNTEAFF. The CDR3 DNA reads TGTGCCAGCAGCACCCCTGGACTGACGAACACTGAAGCTTTCTTT. The chain employs TRBV7-6 and TRBJ1-1; D not resolved. The CDR3 loop spans 15 amino acids. V lost 5 bases, J lost 1 base, and 14 bases lay in between. Looked up from germline, CDR1 is SGHVS and CDR2 is FNYEAQ.

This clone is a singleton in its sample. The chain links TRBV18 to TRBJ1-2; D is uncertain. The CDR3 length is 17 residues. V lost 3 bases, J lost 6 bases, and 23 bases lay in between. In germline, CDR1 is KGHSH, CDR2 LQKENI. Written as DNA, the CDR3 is TGTGCCAGCTCACCTCCTGGCGGACGGGGTTACTCGGATGGCTACACCTTC. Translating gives CASSPPGGRGYSDGYTF.

CDR3 loop: CAWSVRTSGRQETQYF. The CDR3, as DNA: TGTGCCTGGAGTGTACGGACTAGCGGGAGACAAGAGACCCAGTACTTC. This rearrangement joins TRBV30 to TRBJ2-5; TRBD2 matches 13 bases. Germline V gives CDR1 GTSNPN, CDR2 SVGIG (reference sequence). This CDR3 is 16 amino acids long. The junction had 3 bases not matched to a gene; V was cut back by 0 bases and J by 2 bases.

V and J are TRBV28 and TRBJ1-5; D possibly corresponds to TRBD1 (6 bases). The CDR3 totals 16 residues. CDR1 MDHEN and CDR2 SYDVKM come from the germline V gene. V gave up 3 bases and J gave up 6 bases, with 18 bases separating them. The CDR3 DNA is TGTGCCAGCAGTTTCAGAGTTGGGGGGGGCGGTCAGCCCCAGCATTTT. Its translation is CASSFRVGGGGQPQHF.

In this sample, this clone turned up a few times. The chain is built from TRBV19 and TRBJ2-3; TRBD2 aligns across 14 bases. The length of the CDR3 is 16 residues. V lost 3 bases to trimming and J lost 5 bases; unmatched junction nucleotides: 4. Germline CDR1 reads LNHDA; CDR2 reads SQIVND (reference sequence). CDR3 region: CASSIGTSGRIDTQYF. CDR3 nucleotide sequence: TGTGCCAGTAGTATTGGGACTAGCGGGAGAATAGATACGCAGTATTTT.

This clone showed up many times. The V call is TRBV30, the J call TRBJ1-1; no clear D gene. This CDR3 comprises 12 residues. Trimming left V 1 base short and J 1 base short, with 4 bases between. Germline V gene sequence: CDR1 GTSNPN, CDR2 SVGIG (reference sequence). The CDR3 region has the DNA TGTGCCTGGAGTGACTGGAACACTGAAGCTTTCTTT. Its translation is CAWSDWNTEAFF.

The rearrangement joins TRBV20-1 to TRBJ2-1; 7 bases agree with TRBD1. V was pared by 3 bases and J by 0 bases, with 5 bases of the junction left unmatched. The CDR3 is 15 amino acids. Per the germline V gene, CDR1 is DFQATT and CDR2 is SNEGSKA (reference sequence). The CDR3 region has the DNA TGCAGTGCTAGTACAGGGGTCAGCTCCTACAATGAGCAGTTCTTC. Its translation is CSASTGVSSYNEQFF.

CDR3 sequence (DNA): TGTGCCAGCAGTTTATCGGCCAGGGGGCGGGCCGGGGAGCTGTTTTTT. Translation: CASSLSARGRAGELFF. The rearrangement links TRBV27 to TRBJ2-2; the match to TRBD1 covers 8 bases. The germline CDR1 and CDR2 sequences are MNHEY and SMNVEV (reference sequence). The CDR3 totals 16 residues. V trimming: 0 bases; J trimming: 6 bases; junction bases outside the gene matches: 6.

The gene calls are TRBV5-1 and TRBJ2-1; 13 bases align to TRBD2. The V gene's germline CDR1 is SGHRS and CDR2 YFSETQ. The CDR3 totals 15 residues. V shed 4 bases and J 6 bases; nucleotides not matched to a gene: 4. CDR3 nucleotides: TGCGCCAGCAGCGCCGGACTAGCGGGAGCCAATGAGCAGTTCTTC. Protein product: CASSAGLAGANEQFF.

DNA for the CDR3: TGTGCCAGCAGCATAGGACAGGGGTATGTTAATGCTGAAGCTTTCTTT. Its translation is CASSIGQGYVNAEAFF. The chain recombines TRBV7-9 with TRBJ1-1, with 9 bases matching TRBD1. From germline, CDR1 is SEHNR and CDR2 FQNEAQ (reference sequence). Unmatched junction bases numbered 13, after V lost 5 bases and J lost 6 bases. The CDR3 is made up of 16 amino acids.

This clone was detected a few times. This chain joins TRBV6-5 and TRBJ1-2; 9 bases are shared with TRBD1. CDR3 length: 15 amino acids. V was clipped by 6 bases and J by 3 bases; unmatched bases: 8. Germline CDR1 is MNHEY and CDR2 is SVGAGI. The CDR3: CASSWGTGGDYGYTF. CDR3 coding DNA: TGTGCCAGCAGCTGGGGAACAGGGGGCGACTATGGCTACACCTTC.

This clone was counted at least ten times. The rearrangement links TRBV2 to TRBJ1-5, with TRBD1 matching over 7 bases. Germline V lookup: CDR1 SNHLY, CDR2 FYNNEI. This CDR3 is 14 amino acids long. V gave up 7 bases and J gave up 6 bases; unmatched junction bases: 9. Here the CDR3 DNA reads TGTGCCAGCACCAAATGGGACAGAGGTCAGCCCCAGCATTTT. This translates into CASTKWDRGQPQHF. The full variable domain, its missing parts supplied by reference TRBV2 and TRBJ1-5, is EPEVTQTPSHQVTQMGQEVILRCVPISNHLYFYWYRQILGQKVEFLVSFYNNEISEKSEIFDDQFSVERPDGSNFTLKIRSTKLEDSAMYFCASTKWDRGQPQHFGDGTRLSIL.